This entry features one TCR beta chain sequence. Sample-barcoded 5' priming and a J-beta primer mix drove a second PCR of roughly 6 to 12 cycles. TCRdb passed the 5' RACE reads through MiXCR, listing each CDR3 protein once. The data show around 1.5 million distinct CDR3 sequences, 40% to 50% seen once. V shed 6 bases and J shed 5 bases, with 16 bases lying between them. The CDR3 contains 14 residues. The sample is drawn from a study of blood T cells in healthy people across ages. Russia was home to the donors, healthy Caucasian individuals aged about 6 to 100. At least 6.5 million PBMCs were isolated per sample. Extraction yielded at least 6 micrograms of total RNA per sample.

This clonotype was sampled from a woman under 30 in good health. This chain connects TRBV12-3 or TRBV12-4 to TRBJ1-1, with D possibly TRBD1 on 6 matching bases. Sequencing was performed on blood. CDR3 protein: CASSPVGGFTEAFF. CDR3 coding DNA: TGTGCCAGCAGCCCTGTAGGGGGGTTTACTGAAGCTTTCTTT.